This TCR beta chain was found in a study of T cells in Graves' hyperthyroidism and ophthalmopathy. Subjects aged 18 to 65 presented with newly diagnosed hyperthyroidism of less than 2 months' duration. Lactation, pregnancy, other autoimmune disease or uncontrolled infection excluded patients. Diagnosis rested on symptoms, serum thyroxine and TRAb, thyroid ultrasound, and orbital computed tomography. Amplification yielded TCR beta CDR3 regions, with RNA transcripts as the source. During a first-round RT-PCR of the TCR CDR3, the HTBI primer set was used. TCRdb reprocessed the multiplex PCR reads via MiXCR and lists one record per CDR3 protein. This table has hundreds of thousands of distinct CDR3 sequences, around 20% appearing once. At least ten counts were recorded for this clonotype. This clonotype originated in a woman aged 45-60 years with Graves' hyperthyroidism that later progressed to Graves' ophthalmopathy. Sequences were obtained from blood.

Written as DNA, the CDR3 is TGTGCCAGCAGTTACTCGGGGGCGAACACCGGGGAGCTGTTTTTT. It translates to CASSYSGANTGELFF. The chain has TRBV6-6 and TRBJ2-2; the D call may be TRBD1 or TRBD2 (5 bases each). V dropped 0 bases and J dropped 0 bases, with 5 bases sitting between them. This CDR3 comprises 15 residues. Germline CDR1 MNHNY, CDR2 SVGAGI (reference sequence).